This T cell receptor (beta chain) is drawn from a study of blood T cell repertoires in COVID-19. Study-level background: Spain, Italy and the United States supplied samples that represented acute and convalescent COVID-19.

The data were produced by immunoSEQ multiplex PCR, yet TCRdb's version contains in-frame clones alone and is incomplete. The sample has about 250,000 clones; about nine tenths are singletons. V was clipped by 4 bases and J by 0 bases, with 20 bases between them. There are 18 residues in the CDR3. Germline V lookup: CDR1 SGHNT, CDR2 YYREEE (reference sequence). The material sequenced was peripheral blood. This clonotype was sampled from a woman in her 30s with COVID-19, enrolled during active disease. The chain recombines TRBV5-4 with TRBJ2-1; D gene ambiguous. The CDR3 is CASSPPSLGPGSYNEQFF. The CDR3 DNA sequence: TGTGCCAGCAGCCCGCCTTCGTTAGGTCCAGGCTCCTACAATGAGCAGTTCTTC.